Below, one T cell receptor (beta chain) is given with its context. Its antigen is not known. V shed 7 bases and J 0 bases; nucleotides not matched to a gene: 11. Germline CDR1 is LNHDA and CDR2 is SQIVND (reference sequence). This CDR3 has 18 amino acids. This entry belongs to a study of T cell responses to AZD1222 COVID-19 vaccine. The data were produced by immunoSEQ multiplex PCR, yet TCRdb's version contains in-frame clones alone and is incomplete. The sample includes 95,000 to 110,000 clones, 75% to 95% of them seen just once. Notes on the study in general: Just six AZD1222 recipients tested seropositive at baseline. The sample set comprised mostly white British donors with more females, and clonal diversity was possibly underestimated. Dominant CD4 TCR responses targeted spike regions 160-218 and 743-854. Close to half of all spike-specific TCRs reportedly target regions of the variants that are unmutated.

The origin of this receptor is an adult in good health. The rearrangement uses TRBV19 and TRBJ2-3, with 12 bases fitting TRBD2. Sequencing was performed on peripheral blood, taken on day 0 of AZD1222 vaccination. The CDR3 nucleotides read TGTGCCAGTAAGCAGACTAGCGGGAGAAGTCGAAGCACAGATACGCAGTATTTT. Protein: CASKQTSGRSRSTDTQYF.